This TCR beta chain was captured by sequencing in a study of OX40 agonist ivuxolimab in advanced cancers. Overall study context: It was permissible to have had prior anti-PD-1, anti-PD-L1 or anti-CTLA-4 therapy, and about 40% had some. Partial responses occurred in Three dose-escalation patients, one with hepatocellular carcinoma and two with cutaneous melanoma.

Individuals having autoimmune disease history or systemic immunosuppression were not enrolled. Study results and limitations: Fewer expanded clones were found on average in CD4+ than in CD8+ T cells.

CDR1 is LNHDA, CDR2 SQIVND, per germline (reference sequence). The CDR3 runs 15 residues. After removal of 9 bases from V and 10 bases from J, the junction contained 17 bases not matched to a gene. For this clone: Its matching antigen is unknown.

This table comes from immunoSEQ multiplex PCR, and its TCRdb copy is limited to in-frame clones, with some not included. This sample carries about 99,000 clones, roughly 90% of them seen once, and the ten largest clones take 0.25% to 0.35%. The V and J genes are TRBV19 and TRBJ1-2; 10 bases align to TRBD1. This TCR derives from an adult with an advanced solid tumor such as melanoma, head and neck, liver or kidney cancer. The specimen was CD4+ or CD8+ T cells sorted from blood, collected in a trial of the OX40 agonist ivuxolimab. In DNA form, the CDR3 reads TGTGCCAGCCACTCCGGGACAGGGGTTTTGGTGTACTACACCTTC. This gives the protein CASHSGTGVLVYYTF. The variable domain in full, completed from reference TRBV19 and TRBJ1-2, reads DGGITQSPKYLFRKEGQNVTLSCEQNLNHDAMYWYRQDPGQGLRLIYYSQIVNDFQKGDIAEGYSVSREKKESFPLTVTSAQKNPTAFYLCASHSGTGVLVYYTFGSGTRLTVV.